These 15 T cell receptor beta chains were sequenced from one sample in a study of blood T cell repertoires in COVID-19. Profiling relied on immunoSEQ multiplex PCR, and the TCRdb table lists in-frame clones only, not all of them. The sample consists of some 160,000 clones, about four fifths of them appearing once. The specimen was PBMCs or T cells enriched from blood (not recorded which). These receptors all stem from a woman in her fifties or sixties who had recovered from COVID-19.

The chain has TRBV3-1 (or the pseudogene TRBV3-2) and TRBJ1-4, with D hard to call. There are 15 residues in the CDR3. Looked up from germline, CDR1 is LGHDT and CDR2 is YNNKEL (reference sequence). V was shortened by 1 base and J by 7 bases, with 13 bases between the two germline ends. The CDR3 here is CASSQGLVVIEKLFF. The CDR3 DNA sequence: TGTGCCAGCAGCCAAGGTTTGGTAGTTATTGAAAAACTGTTTTTT.

V usage is TRBV19 and J usage is TRBJ1-2, with 8 bases fitting TRBD1. Germline-derived CDR1 and CDR2 are LNHDA and SQIVND (reference sequence). The V gene end was trimmed by 5 bases and the J gene end by 2 bases; junction bases not matched to a gene: 7. This CDR3 comprises 15 residues. CDR3 protein: CASSSPGQANYGYTF. Written as DNA, the CDR3 is TGTGCCAGTAGTTCACCGGGACAGGCAAACTATGGCTACACCTTC. The whole variable domain, remainder taken from reference TRBV19 and TRBJ1-2, is DGGITQSPKYLFRKEGQNVTLSCEQNLNHDAMYWYRQDPGQGLRLIYYSQIVNDFQKGDIAEGYSVSREKKESFPLTVTSAQKNPTAFYLCASSSPGQANYGYTFGSGTRLTVV.

The chain combines TRBV9 with TRBJ1-2; the match to TRBD1 covers 7 bases. CDR3 length: 13 amino acids. Germline V lookup: CDR1 SGDLS, CDR2 YYNGEE. V lost 3 bases and J lost 4; bases outside the gene matches: 3. The CDR3 is CASSAWDSYGYTF. CDR3 bases: TGTGCCAGCAGCGCCTGGGACAGCTATGGCTACACCTTC.

The chain uses TRBV6-6 and TRBJ1-2; tentatively, D is TRBD1 (6 bases). The CDR3 runs to 16 residues. In germline, CDR1 is MNHNY, CDR2 SVGAGI (reference sequence). V gave up 2 bases and J gave up 1 base, with 14 bases separating them. The CDR3 bases are TGTGCCAGCAGTTACCAGGACAGCCCTTTTAACTATGGCTACACCTTC. It is translated as CASSYQDSPFNYGYTF.

The V and J genes are TRBV11-3 and TRBJ2-5; 8 nucleotides match TRBD1. In germline, CDR1 is SGHNT, CDR2 YENEEA. The V and J ends lost 3 bases and 2 bases, in that order; junction bases with no gene match: 5. The length of the CDR3 is 15 residues. The CDR3 coding sequence is TGTGCCAGCAGCTTGGGACAGGCAGGACAAGAGACCCAGTACTTC. Amino acid sequence: CASSLGQAGQETQYF.

The chain is built from TRBV30 and TRBJ1-2; 7 bases match TRBD1. The CDR3 length is 15 residues. Losses at the gene ends were 8 bases for V and 7 bases for J; bases not matched to a gene: 19. Germline-derived CDR1 and CDR2 are GTSNPN and SVGIG (reference sequence). The CDR3, as DNA: TGTGCCCTGGAGGCCCGGGGACAGAGGCTGCCTGGCTACACCTTC. Translated: CALEARGQRLPGYTF. The variable domain in full, with the rest retrieved from reference TRBV30 and TRBJ1-2, is SQTIHQWPATLVQPVGSPLSLECTVEGTSNPNLYWYRQAAGRGLQLLFYSVGIGQISSEVPQNLSASRPQDRQFILSSKKLLLSDSGFYLCALEARGQRLPGYTFGSGTRLTVV.

The chain employs TRBV12-3 or TRBV12-4 and TRBJ1-2; 7 nucleotides line up with TRBD1. The trim removed 5 bases at V and 4 bases at J, leaving 4 bases unmatched. The CDR3 totals 13 residues. CDR3 amino acids: CASSDRTGYGYTF. CDR3 coding DNA: TGTGCCAGCAGTGACCGGACAGGCTATGGCTACACCTTC.

The chain combines TRBV30 with TRBJ2-7, with TRBD2 as a possible D gene (6 bases). V lost 2 bases and J 7 bases, leaving 15 bases between the germline ends. In germline, CDR1 is GTSNPN, CDR2 SVGIG (reference sequence). This CDR3 spans 13 amino acids. Here the CDR3 DNA reads TGTGCCTGGAGTTGGGGAGTCGCGGGAGAGCAGTACTTC. It translates to CAWSWGVAGEQYF. Together with reference TRBV30 and TRBJ2-7, the CDR3 gives the full variable domain: SQTIHQWPATLVQPVGSPLSLECTVEGTSNPNLYWYRQAAGRGLQLLFYSVGIGQISSEVPQNLSASRPQDRQFILSSKKLLLSDSGFYLCAWSWGVAGEQYFGPGTRLTVT.

The chain is built from TRBV5-1 and TRBJ2-7; TRBD2 is a possible D gene (6 bases). This CDR3 spans 14 amino acids. Germline V gives CDR1 SGHRS, CDR2 YFSETQ. V was cut by 5 bases and J by 4 bases, with 16 bases left in between. Here the CDR3 DNA reads TGCGCCAGCAGTTATAGTCGGGGGTCATACGAGCAGTACTTC. Amino acids: CASSYSRGSYEQYF.

Details on this clone: Other DNA sequences in the same sample also yield this CDR3. Here the CDR3 reads CASRTSGGGDTQYF. CDR3 nucleotides: TGTGCCAGTAGGACTAGCGGGGGAGGAGATACGCAGTATTTT. V and J are TRBV19 and TRBJ2-3, with 12 bases fitting TRBD2. Per germline, CDR1 LNHDA and CDR2 SQIVND (reference sequence). J gave up 5 bases and V 6 bases, and 3 bases lay outside the gene matches. The CDR3 runs to 14 residues.

This clone was counted a few times. The genes are TRBV21-1 and TRBJ1-3. TRBV21-1 is reported as a pseudogene. CDR3 length equals 17 residues. The CDR3 reads CASSKHREGVCGNTIYF. CDR3 DNA: TGTGCCAGCAGCAAGCATCGGGAGGGTGTTTGCGGAAACACCATATATTTT.

The V and J genes are TRBV7-6 and TRBJ1-4; 8 bases are shared with TRBD1. The length of the CDR3 is 16 residues. Germline loops: CDR1 SGHVS, CDR2 FNYEAQ. After removal of 3 bases from V and 6 bases from J, the junction contained 9 bases not matched to a gene. This CDR3 is CASSFTTGGIDEKLFF. CDR3 nucleotide sequence: TGTGCCAGCAGCTTTACAACAGGGGGAATCGATGAAAAACTGTTTTTT. The full variable domain, rest sourced from reference TRBV7-6 and TRBJ1-4, is GAGVSQSPRYKVTKRGQDVALRCDPISGHVSLYWYRQALGQGPEFLTYFNYEAQQDKSGLPNDRFSAERPEGSISTLTIQRTEQRDSAMYRCASSFTTGGIDEKLFFGSGTQLSVL.

The rearrangement links TRBV7-2 to TRBJ1-5, with a weak D call TRBD1 (5 bases). CDR1 is SGHTA and CDR2 is FQGNSA in the germline V gene. V shed 3 bases and J shed 11 bases, with 14 bases lying between them. The CDR3 is 13 amino acids. In DNA form, the CDR3 reads TGTGCCAGCAGCTTGGACGACAGCACGACCCAGCATTTT. It encodes CASSLDDSTTQHF.

The chain uses TRBV27 and TRBJ1-6; no clear D. Germline CDR1 and CDR2: MNHEY and SMNVEV (reference sequence). V lost 7 bases, J lost 7 bases, and 17 bases lay in between. This CDR3 has 15 amino acids. CDR3 sequence (DNA): TGTGCCAGCACTAACGACGGTGGGAGAAATTCACCCCTCCACTTT. Its translation is CASTNDGGRNSPLHF.

This clone was detected once. The chain employs TRBV5-1 and TRBJ2-3; the match to TRBD2 covers 8 bases. CDR1 is SGHRS and CDR2 is YFSETQ in the germline V gene. The V gene end was trimmed by 0 bases and the J gene end by 0 bases; junction bases not matched to a gene: 6. This CDR3 region has 17 residues. CDR3 in amino acids: CASSLGIIAGSTDTQYF. In DNA form, the CDR3 reads TGCGCCAGCAGCTTGGGAATCATAGCGGGGAGCACAGATACGCAGTATTTT.